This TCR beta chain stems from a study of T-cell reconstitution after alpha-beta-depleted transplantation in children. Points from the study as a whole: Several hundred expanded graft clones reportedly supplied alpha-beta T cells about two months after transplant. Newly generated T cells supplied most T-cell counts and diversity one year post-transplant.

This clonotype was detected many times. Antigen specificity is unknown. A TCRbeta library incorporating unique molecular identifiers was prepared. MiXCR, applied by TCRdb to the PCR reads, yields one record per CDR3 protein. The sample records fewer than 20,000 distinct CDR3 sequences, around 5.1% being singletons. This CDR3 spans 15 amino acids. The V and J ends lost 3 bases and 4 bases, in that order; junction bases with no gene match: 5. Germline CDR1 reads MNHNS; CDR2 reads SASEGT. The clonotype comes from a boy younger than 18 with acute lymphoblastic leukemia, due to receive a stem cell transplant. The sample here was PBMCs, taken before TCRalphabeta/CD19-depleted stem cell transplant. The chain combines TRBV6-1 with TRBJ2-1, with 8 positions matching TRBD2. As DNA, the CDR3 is TGTGCCAGCAGTGACCAAACGGGAGGGTACAATGAGCAGTTCTTC. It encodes CASSDQTGGYNEQFF.